The 3 T cell receptor beta chains reported below all come from one sample, sequenced in a study of T cell repertoires in cytomegalovirus infection. MiXCR, applied by TCRdb to the reads, yields one record per CDR3 protein. The sample holds 150,000 to 200,000 distinct CDR3 sequences, roughly 18% seen once. Source material: CD8+ T cells from PBMCs. The receptors stem from a human donor in good health (CMV status not recorded). Some clones in this sample may be carry-over from other donors' samples.

The chain joins TRBV27 to TRBJ2-5; 16 nucleotides line up with TRBD2. Trimming at V came to 6 bases and at J to 5 bases, leaving 9 bases not matched to a gene. The CDR3 sequence is 17 residues long. CDR1 MNHEY and CDR2 SMNVEV come from the germline V gene (reference sequence). CDR3 residues: CASSPGTSGRAEETQYF. CDR3 DNA: TGTGCCAGCAGCCCCGGGACTAGCGGGAGGGCCGAGGAGACCCAGTACTTC.

The gene calls are TRBV7-8 and TRBJ2-5; a weak D match, TRBD1 (5 bases). Trimming took off 5 bases at V and 4 bases at J, with 17 bases between the two ends. The length of the CDR3 is 15 residues. Germline lookup yields CDR1 SGHVS and CDR2 FQNEAQ. This CDR3 reads CASSLTSGMSETQYF. Written as DNA, the CDR3 is TGTGCCAGCAGCCTAACTTCAGGGATGTCAGAGACCCAGTACTTC.

In its sample, this clonotype was seen a few times. This chain connects TRBV28 to TRBJ2-4; TRBD1 might be the D (6 bases). The germline V gene encodes CDR1 MDHEN and CDR2 SYDVKM. The CDR3 sequence is 20 residues long. V was pared by 4 bases and J by 2 bases, with 27 bases between. The CDR3: CASSWSPLGSGVLTKNIQYF. CDR3 bases: TGTGCCAGCAGTTGGTCCCCATTAGGTTCAGGGGTCCTAACCAAAAACATTCAGTACTTC.